These T cell receptor beta chains were read from a single sample in a study of T cells in Graves' hyperthyroidism and ophthalmopathy. TCRdb called the multiplex PCR reads again in MiXCR, with one record for every CDR3 protein. The sample has around 340,000 distinct CDR3 sequences, approximately 22% seen once. The sequencing input was blood. The source is a woman aged 45-65 years with Graves' hyperthyroidism. Both conserved end residues are part of each CDR3. D genes are given only for firm matches. Clone size is stated in some rows and not others, as once, few, many or a class when expanded.

abundance,j_gene,d_gene,v_gene,CDR3nt,CDR3aa
NA,TRBJ1-5,TRBD1,TRBV4-1,TGCGCCAGCAGCCAAGAGAGGGGGCGGAATCAGCCCCAGCATTTT,CASSQERGRNQPQHF
NA,TRBJ2-5,NA,TRBV6-1,TGTGCCAGCAAAACGGTACAGACGGAGGAGACCCAGTACTTC,CASKTVQTEETQYF
NA,TRBJ2-1,TRBD2,TRBV12-3/TRBV12-4,TGTGCCAGCAGTTTAGCTAGCGGGGGGCACGAGCAGTTCTTC,CASSLASGGHEQFF
many,TRBJ1-5,TRBD1,TRBV7-8,TGTGCCAGCAGAGGCGACAGGGGTGACCAGCCCCAGCATTTT,CASRGDRGDQPQHF
few,TRBJ1-1,NA,TRBV28,TGTGCCAGCAGTTTTCGGGACACTTACACTGAAGCTTTCTTT,CASSFRDTYTEAFF
few,TRBJ2-6,NA,TRBV6-1,TGTGCCAGCACCTACAGGGTACCTGGGGCCAACGTCCTGACTTTC,CASTYRVPGANVLTF
many,TRBJ1-3,NA,TRBV5-6,TGTGCCAGCGGCTCGAGGGACATCCAGGGGAACACCATATATTTT,CASGSRDIQGNTIYF
many,TRBJ2-1,NA,TRBV27,TGTGCCAGCAGTTTATTCTTGGCCAATGAGCAGTTCTTC,CASSLFLANEQFF
NA,TRBJ1-6,NA,TRBV6-2/TRBV6-3,TGTGCCAGCAGTTACGTGTTGGGCAGGGGTTATAATTCACCCCTCCACTTT,CASSYVLGRGYNSPLHF
many,TRBJ2-3,TRBD1,TRBV3-1,TGTGCCAGCAGCCAAGGACAGGGGGCTGGCACAGATACGCAGTATTTT,CASSQGQGAGTDTQYF
many,TRBJ2-5,NA,TRBV12-5,TGTGCTAGTGGTTTATCCAGGGCGGAGACCCAGTACTTC,CASGLSRAETQYF
NA,TRBJ2-1,TRBD2,TRBV30,TGTGCCTGGACTAGCGGGGGATCCTACAATGAGCAGTTCTTC,CAWTSGGSYNEQFF
many,TRBJ2-2,TRBD1,TRBV7-9,TGTGCCAGCAGCCCAGGACAGGGCCCCACCGGGGAGCTGTTTTTT,CASSPGQGPTGELFF
many,TRBJ1-2,NA,TRBV18,TGTGCCAGCTCACCTCGTGCTCTGGGGCAGGGAAGGAGTGGCTACACCTTC,CASSPRALGQGRSGYTF
NA,TRBJ1-1,NA,TRBV5-1,TGCGCCAGCAGCTTGAGGCGGACCACTGAAGCTTTCTTT,CASSLRRTTEAFF
few,TRBJ1-1,NA,TRBV28,TGTGCCAGCAGTTTAATGGGGGTGGGGAACACTGAAGCTTTCTTT,CASSLMGVGNTEAFF
NA,TRBJ2-1,TRBD2,TRBV19,TGTGCCAGTAGTATGTTCCTAACTAGCGGGAGTTTCTATGAGCAGTTCTTC,CASSMFLTSGSFYEQFF
NA,TRBJ1-1,NA,TRBV25-1,TGTGCCAGCAGTGAGGGGGAGATTCTGAACACTGAAGCTTTCTTT,CASSEGEILNTEAFF
NA,TRBJ2-3,NA,TRBV19,TGTGCCAGTGGCGGAGGTCGCACAGATACGCAGTATTTT,CASGGGRTDTQYF
few,TRBJ2-5,NA,TRBV10-3,TGTGCCGCATCGAGGATAAGGGATCGGCAAGAGACCCAGTACTTC,CAASRIRDRQETQYF
many,TRBJ2-1,TRBD1,TRBV24-1,TGTGCCACCAGTGATTTGGGACAGGGGGCGGATGAGCAGTTCTTC,CATSDLGQGADEQFF
many,TRBJ2-7,TRBD2,TRBV5-6,TGTGCCAGCAGTCCCTTATGGAAACTAGCGGGAGGTGTGTACGAGCAGTACTTC,CASSPLWKLAGGVYEQYF
many,TRBJ2-7,TRBD1,TRBV6-1,TGTGCCAGCAGCTCTGGACAGGGGCCCTACGAGCAGTACTTC,CASSSGQGPYEQYF
many,TRBJ2-2,TRBD1,TRBV7-3,TGTGCCAGCAGCGGGACAGGGAACGCCGGGGAGCTGTTTTTT,CASSGTGNAGELFF
NA,TRBJ2-7,TRBD1,TRBV27,TGTGCCAGCAGTCGCTCCACAGGGGGCTACGAGCAGTACTTC,CASSRSTGGYEQYF
NA,TRBJ1-3,NA,TRBV28,TGTGCCAGCAGTTTATGGAGCAGTAACTCTGGAAACACCATATATTTT,CASSLWSSNSGNTIYF
many,TRBJ2-1,NA,TRBV7-8,TGTGCCAGCAGCTTACGACAGAACCGACTCGGGGAGCAGTTCTTC,CASSLRQNRLGEQFF
few,TRBJ1-3,NA,TRBV15,TGTGCCACCAGCACCCTCCCAGGGGAGGCCATATATTTT,CATSTLPGEAIYF
many,TRBJ2-7,NA,TRBV6-6,TGTGCCAGCAGTTACTCGCCTACAGGGAGACAGTACTTC,CASSYSPTGRQYF
many,TRBJ1-1,NA,TRBV2,TGTGCCAGCAGTTGGGGACAGAACACTGAAGCTTTCTTT,CASSWGQNTEAFF
few,TRBJ1-1,NA,TRBV5-1,TGCGCCAGCAGAAGCGCCCAAGGACAGAACACTGAAGCTTTCTTT,CASRSAQGQNTEAFF
once,TRBJ1-2,TRBD1,TRBV5-5,TGTGCCAGCAGCTCACGGACAGGACTACAGGCTAACTATGGCTACACCTTC,CASSSRTGLQANYGYTF
many,TRBJ2-1,NA,TRBV27,TGTGCCAGCAGTTGGAACACCTACAATGAGCAGTTCTTC,CASSWNTYNEQFF
many,TRBJ2-5,NA,TRBV3-1,TGTGCCAGCAGCCGGGACCCCAGGGAAGAGACCCAGTACTTC,CASSRDPREETQYF
many,TRBJ1-6,NA,TRBV18,TGTGCCAGCTCTCGGGACGGCTCCTATAATTCACCCCTCCACTTT,CASSRDGSYNSPLHF
NA,TRBJ2-7,TRBD1,TRBV11-2,TGTGCCAGCAGCTCCAGGACAGGGTCCCCCTACGAGCAGTACTTC,CASSSRTGSPYEQYF
few,TRBJ1-3,NA,TRBV9,TGTGCCAGCAGCGTTGATCACTCTGGAAACACCATATATTTT,CASSVDHSGNTIYF
many,TRBJ1-1,NA,TRBV12-3/TRBV12-4,TGTGCCAGCAGACTGGACAGCAGACCGAACACTGAAGCTTTCTTT,CASRLDSRPNTEAFF
few,TRBJ2-3,NA,TRBV7-3,TGTGCCAGCAGCCAAAGCTTAAAGGGGGATACGCAGTATTTT,CASSQSLKGDTQYF
NA,TRBJ2-7,NA,TRBV29-1,TGCAGCGTCCAAGGGGCAGGCCAGGGGGAGCAGTACTTC,CSVQGAGQGEQYF
many,TRBJ1-4,NA,TRBV27,TGTGCCAGCAGTGCAGACAGACCTGCAACTAATGAAAAACTGTTTTTT,CASSADRPATNEKLFF
many,TRBJ1-5,NA,TRBV6-9,TGTGCCAGCAGTTACTGCCCAGCGGGGTCGGGACAGCCCCAGCATTTT,CASSYCPAGSGQPQHF
NA,TRBJ1-4,NA,TRBV30,TGTGCCTGGAGTGTAGGGGCTAATGAAAAACTGTTTTTT,CAWSVGANEKLFF
NA,TRBJ2-3,TRBD2,TRBV11-2,TGTGCCAGCAGCTTTGGACTAGCGGGAGAAATCACAGATACGCAGTATTTT,CASSFGLAGEITDTQYF
NA,TRBJ2-7,TRBD1,TRBV11-2,TGTGCCAGCAGCAAACAGGGGGCGGGCTACGAGCAGTACTTC,CASSKQGAGYEQYF
NA,TRBJ2-5,NA,TRBV12-3/TRBV12-4,TGTGCCAGCAGTTTATTCGGAGTTCAAGAGACCCAGTACTTC,CASSLFGVQETQYF
many,TRBJ1-1,TRBD1,TRBV3-1,TGTGCCAGCAGCCTCCGGGACAGGGGTCCTGAAGCTTTCTTT,CASSLRDRGPEAFF
many,TRBJ1-1,TRBD1,TRBV6-1,TGTGCCAGCAGGGACAGGGGTACGAACACTGAAGCTTTCTTT,CASRDRGTNTEAFF
NA,TRBJ1-4,TRBD1,TRBV10-3,TGTGCCATCAGTGACCCGGACAGGCCCGCGGGGGGTGAAAAACTGTTTTTT,CAISDPDRPAGGEKLFF
NA,TRBJ2-4,NA,TRBV18,TGTGCCAGCTCACCGGGCAGCTTAGCCAAAAACATTCAGTACTTC,CASSPGSLAKNIQYF
NA,TRBJ2-3,TRBD1,TRBV28,TGTGCCAGCAGTTTGACGGGACAGGGGGCTATAGATACGCAGTATTTT,CASSLTGQGAIDTQYF
many,TRBJ2-3,NA,TRBV28,TGTGCCAGCAGTTTGAGGGGGGCTGGGGGAGATACGCAGTATTTT,CASSLRGAGGDTQYF
many,TRBJ1-5,NA,TRBV18,TGTGCCAGCTCACCGGGGAGGGGATACAATCAGCCCCAGCATTTT,CASSPGRGYNQPQHF
NA,TRBJ2-3,TRBD2,TRBV20-1,TGCAGTGCTAGACCCAGCGGGGGGGCTTCAGATACGCAGTATTTT,CSARPSGGASDTQYF